The 18 T cell receptor beta chains presented below share a single source sample, sequenced in a study of T cell responses to AZD1222 COVID-19 vaccine. The assay was immunoSEQ multiplex PCR, and TCRdb's table has in-frame clones only and misses some. The repertoire holds roughly 270,000 clones, around 92% seen once, with roughly 0.51% in the top ten. Here the sequenced sample was peripheral blood, taken 28 days after the second AZD1222 dose. All receptors come from an adult who received the AZD1222 COVID-19 vaccine.

This sequence joins TRBV2 and TRBJ1-2; D call uncertain. Trimming pared 6 bases from V and 5 bases from J, leaving 13 bases between. This CDR3 is 13 amino acids long. Germline CDR1 reads SNHLY; CDR2 reads FYNNEI. CDR3 amino acids: CASSRSGGYGYTF. In nucleotides, the CDR3 is TGTGCCAGCAGCCGCAGCGGAGGTTATGGCTACACCTTC.

The chain joins TRBV10-3 to TRBJ1-2, with TRBD1 identical over 7 bases. The CDR3 consists of 14 residues. Looked up from germline, CDR1 is ENHRY and CDR2 is SYGVKD. Trimming cost V 3 bases and J 3 bases; bases outside gene matches: 4. The CDR3 nucleotides read TGTGCCATCAGTGATAGGGGGCGGGACTATGGCTACACCTTC. As protein: CAISDRGRDYGYTF.

The J gene is TRBJ1-5, the V gene TRBV28; D is ambiguous. Germline assignment: CDR1 MDHEN and CDR2 SYDVKM. Trimming removed 2 bases from V and 8 bases from J, with 7 bases in between. The CDR3 is 12 amino acids. Here the CDR3 DNA reads TGTGCCAGCAGTTTAGGATTGGAGCCCCAGCATTTT. This translates into CASSLGLEPQHF.

The rearrangement uses TRBV28 and TRBJ2-1; possible D gene TRBD2, 5 bases. This CDR3 region has 11 residues. Between the trimmed V and J ends, which lost 2 bases and 11 bases, there was a span of 7 bases. Germline V gene sequence: CDR1 MDHEN, CDR2 SYDVKM. The DNA of the CDR3 is TGTGCCAGCAGTTTACGGGGTCAGCAGTTCTTC. This sequence encodes CASSLRGQQFF.

The chain is built from TRBV18 and TRBJ1-1, with D maybe TRBD1 (5 bases). Trimming cost V 2 bases and J 5 bases, with 9 bases left between them. This CDR3 has 13 amino acids. Germline CDR1 is KGHSH and CDR2 is LQKENI. The CDR3 region is CASSPDQGTEAFF. The CDR3 DNA is TGTGCCAGCTCACCAGATCAGGGAACTGAAGCTTTCTTT.

The chain has TRBV5-1 and TRBJ2-3, with D possibly being TRBD2 (6 bases). Germline lookup yields CDR1 SGHRS and CDR2 YFSETQ. CDR3 size: 14 residues. V lost 0 bases to trimming and J lost 3 bases, with 8 bases between them. The DNA of the CDR3 is TGCGCCAGCAGCTTGGGGGACTTAACAGATACGCAGTATTTT. Residues: CASSLGDLTDTQYF.

The rearrangement links TRBV3-1 (or the pseudogene TRBV3-2) to TRBJ1-3; 8 bases are shared with TRBD1. Germline CDR1 and CDR2: LGHDT and YNNKEL (reference sequence). The ends lost 7 bases at V and 3 bases at J; junction bases unmatched: 5. This CDR3 is built from 14 residues. CDR3 sequence (DNA): TGTGCCAGCACCGGACAGGGTGGTGGAAACACCATATATTTT. The encoded protein is CASTGQGGGNTIYF.

The chain employs TRBV3-1 (or the pseudogene TRBV3-2) and TRBJ2-7; unclear D gene. V was clipped by 3 bases and J by 6 bases, with 6 bases between them. This CDR3 is 11 amino acids long. CDR1 and CDR2 (germline): LGHDT, YNNKEL (reference sequence). The CDR3: CASSQLREQYF. CDR3 DNA: TGTGCCAGCAGCCAGCTTCGCGAGCAGTACTTC.

This clone was observed a handful of times. The rearrangement joins TRBV7-2 to TRBJ1-4, with a weak D call TRBD1 (6 bases). V was shortened by 5 bases and J by 8 bases, with 15 bases between the two germline ends. The germline V gene has CDR1 SGHTA and CDR2 FQGNSA. CDR3 length: 14 amino acids. This CDR3 is CASSLQGRREKLFF. The CDR3 DNA reads as TGTGCCAGCAGCCTACAGGGTCGGAGGGAAAAACTGTTTTTT. The whole variable domain, filled in from reference TRBV7-2 and TRBJ1-4, reads GAGVSQSPSNKVTEKGKDVELRCDPISGHTALYWYRQSLGQGLEFLIYFQGNSAPDKSGLPSDRFSAERTGGSVSTLTIQRTQQEDSAVYLCASSLQGRREKLFFGSGTQLSVL.

The V gene is TRBV29-1, the J gene TRBJ1-4; D is ambiguous. Germline CDR1 reads SQVTM; CDR2 reads ANQGSEA. This CDR3 region has 13 residues. The V gene lost 2 bases and the J gene lost 4 bases, with 8 bases spanning the gap. This CDR3 is CSVELGYNEKLFF. The CDR3 region has the DNA TGCAGCGTTGAATTGGGTTATAATGAAAAACTGTTTTTT.

The chain combines TRBV29-1 with TRBJ2-1; the match to TRBD2 covers 8 bases. Germline CDR1 reads SQVTM; CDR2 reads ANQGSEA. This CDR3 is built from 16 residues. V shed 5 bases and J 2 bases; nucleotides not matched to a gene: 11. The CDR3 nucleotides are TGCAGCGTTTCCCCCCCAGCGGGAGTTGCCTACAATGAGCAGTTCTTC. As protein: CSVSPPAGVAYNEQFF.

The chain employs TRBV6-5 and TRBJ2-7, with D possibly TRBD1 on 6 matching bases. The CDR3 totals 11 residues. Trimming pared 10 bases from V and 5 bases from J, leaving 12 bases between. Germline CDR1 and CDR2: MNHEY and SVGAGI. For the CDR3, the DNA is TGTGCCACCCTACAGGGTCACGAGCAGTACTTC. Its translation is CATLQGHEQYF.

The gene calls are TRBV7-9 and TRBJ1-1, with TRBD1 matching over 9 bases. Germline V gene lookup returns CDR1 SEHNR and CDR2 FQNEAQ (reference sequence). CDR3 length: 16 amino acids. V dropped 5 bases and J dropped 5; count of bases not matched to a gene: 12. This chain's CDR3 is CASSPNRGTGKTEAFF. CDR3 coding DNA: TGTGCCAGCAGCCCAAACCGAGGGACAGGGAAAACTGAAGCTTTCTTT.

For this clone: The sample holds other DNA sequences that translate to the same CDR3. The chain joins TRBV5-1 to TRBJ1-2, with a tentative D call TRBD1 (5 bases). V shed 0 bases and J shed 5 bases, with 11 bases lying between them. This CDR3 comprises 14 residues. CDR1 SGHRS and CDR2 YFSETQ come from the germline V gene. Here the CDR3 DNA reads TGCGCCAGCAGCTTGGGTCAGGGAGGTTATGGCTACACCTTC. It specifies CASSLGQGGYGYTF.

J is TRBJ2-3 and V is TRBV5-4, with D hard to call. Per germline, CDR1 SGHNT and CDR2 YYREEE (reference sequence). The V gene lost 4 bases and the J gene lost 1 base, with 10 bases spanning the gap. The CDR3 contains 14 residues. As DNA, the CDR3 is TGTGCCAGCAGCCGTCAGGCTCGCACAGATACGCAGTATTTT. Amino acid sequence: CASSRQARTDTQYF.

The rearrangement links TRBV19 to TRBJ1-1; D ambiguous. The germline gives CDR1 LNHDA, CDR2 SQIVND (reference sequence). The V gene lost 0 bases and the J gene lost 0 bases, with 5 bases spanning the gap. The CDR3 spans 14 residues. This CDR3 is CASSIDLVNTEAFF. CDR3 DNA: TGTGCCAGTAGTATAGACTTGGTGAACACTGAAGCTTTCTTT.

The gene calls are TRBV10-3 and TRBJ2-3; 8 nucleotides match TRBD2. The trim removed 7 bases at V and 5 bases at J, leaving 8 bases unmatched. CDR3 length equals 14 residues. Germline CDR1 reads ENHRY; CDR2 reads SYGVKD. Here the CDR3 DNA reads TGTGCCATCAATAAGGGGCTAGCGGGAGATACGCAGTATTTT. Protein product: CAINKGLAGDTQYF.

The chain recombines TRBV30 with TRBJ1-2, with TRBD1 matching over 7 bases. The CDR3 consists of 12 residues. Germline V gene data show CDR1 as GTSNPN and CDR2 as SVGIG (reference sequence). V lost 2 bases and J lost 5; bases outside the gene matches: 2. CDR3 amino acids: CAWSPGGYGYTF. The CDR3 nucleotides read TGTGCCTGGAGTCCAGGGGGGTATGGCTACACCTTC.